This T cell receptor (beta chain) derives from a study of T cells in Graves' hyperthyroidism and ophthalmopathy (dated by TCRdb to about 2019). In terms of the full investigation: Peripheral blood was collected at initial diagnosis, before any treatment. To identify TCR V-J signatures that set the groups apart, the researchers used a discovery cohort of 100 patients, made up of around 42 with Graves' ophthalmopathy and approximately 57 with stable Graves' hyperthyroidism. Prospective prediction of ophthalmopathy was tested in an independent validation cohort consisting of 18 hyperthyroidism patients and around 16 patients who later progressed to ophthalmopathy. The roughly 100 discovery patients were randomly split 7:3 into training and test sets. In addition, the study compared T-cell repertoires in thyroid tissue and in blood from several Graves' hyperthyroidism patients. After blood sampling, hyperthyroidism patients were treated with methimazole at a starting dose of 30 mg daily, and ophthalmopathy patients were treated with high-dose intravenous methylprednisolone. TCR Vbeta CDR3 sequencing of 120 to 150 peripheral blood samples (fewer than 45 ophthalmopathy, roughly 72 hyperthyroidism and some 17 progressor patients) is reported in the paper. Overall study outcomes, separate from this receptor: During validation, the model predicted progression to ophthalmopathy a median of about 5.9 months ahead of onset, with almost 71% sensitivity and roughly 75% specificity. Ophthalmopathy was separated from stable hyperthyroidism by a 13 V-J signature model, with roughly 88% sensitivity and about 81% specificity obtained in cross-validation and 80%/75% obtained in testing. No statistical method was used to set the sample size in advance, and investigators knew the group allocation. Most expanded thyroid clonotypes (frequency above 0.001) were also detected in blood, a finding suggesting that blood repertoires may reflect thyroid immune responses.

In the ophthalmopathy patients, disease was moderately to severely active, with a Clinical Activity Score of 3 or more, a NOSPECS grade of 4 or more, and a duration of less than 3 months. The study excluded patients with uncontrolled infections, other autoimmune diseases, pregnancy or lactation. Diagnoses relied on clinical symptoms, serum thyroxine and TRAb, thyroid ultrasound and orbital computed tomography. PBMCs were isolated from more than 9 ml of fresh peripheral blood by Ficoll-Paque density gradient centrifugation. Trizol reagent was used to extract total RNA, and RNA quality was then checked on an Agilent 2100 Bioanalyzer. Many counts were recorded for this clonotype. Its antigen is unknown. No much larger clonotype is one base removed from it; base qualities were not supplied. The TCR beta CDR3 regions were amplified from RNA transcripts. For the first round of RT-PCR on the TCR CDR3, the HTBI primer set was used together with the Qiagen OneStep RT-PCR kit. The libraries were constructed in a second round of multiplex PCR and then size-selected and purified. The libraries were sequenced on an Illumina HiSeq2000 using paired-end 100 bp reads. The authors' analysis ran thus. SOAPnuke was used to process the raw data, with reads discarded if the reads contained adapters or uncalled bases, had a mean Phred below 15, or lacked an exact constant-primer or identifier match. COPE v1.2.5 was used to merge the high-quality paired reads, and each unique nucleotide sequence was defined as a clonotype. MiTCR v1.1 was used to align clonotypes to the IMGT TRBV, TRBD and TRBJ reference segments. The analysis included only V-J combinations with a frequency above 0.0001, which together covered 99% to 99.2% of the repertoires. A TCS score was defined as the ratio of F50 (clonal expansion) to E x V (chaos), with BLOSUM62-based TCRdist applied between CDR3 peptides within each V-J. Welch's t-statistics and random forest reduced around 510 V-J features to about 12, which were used in a naive Bayes classifier (R e1071). The public sequencing data were trimmed at Q25 with fastp and processed into clonotypes with MiXCR by TCRdb, which kept only in-frame beta chains. All rows with the same CDR3 protein become a single entry with the most common DNA and genes. It is TCRdb's table, rather than the study itself, that gives the V and J calls and clone size. Here the sample has 400,000 or so distinct CDR3 sequences; over 12% occur a single time. Approximately 19% of the sample is in the top ten clones.

The germline V gene encodes CDR1 MDHEN and CDR2 SYDVKM. From the cysteine up to the phenylalanine, the CDR3 has a length of 16 residues. The retained sequence is limited to the CDR3, 48 bases, with the frame set at the first base. Unmatched junction bases come to 13, with V trimmed by 5 bases and J by 4 bases. This TCR was sampled from a woman aged 55 to 70 with Graves' ophthalmopathy. The specimen sequenced was blood. Rearrangement joined TRBV28 to TRBJ2-7; the junction holds 8 bases that match TRBD1. The nucleotides are TGTGCCAGCAGTCAAGGACAGGGTCACTCCATGTACGAGCAGTACTTC. Translated, this is CASSQGQGHSMYEQYF.